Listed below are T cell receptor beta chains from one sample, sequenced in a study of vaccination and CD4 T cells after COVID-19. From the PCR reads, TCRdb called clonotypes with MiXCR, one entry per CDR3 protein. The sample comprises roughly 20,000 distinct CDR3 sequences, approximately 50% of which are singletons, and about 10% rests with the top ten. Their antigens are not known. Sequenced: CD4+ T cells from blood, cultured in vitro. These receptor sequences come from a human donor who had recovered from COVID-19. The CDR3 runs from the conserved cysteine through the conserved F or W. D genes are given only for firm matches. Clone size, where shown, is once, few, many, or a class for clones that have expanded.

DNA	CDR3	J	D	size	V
TGTGCCAGCAGTTCGGGACTAGCGGGGGGCTACGAGCAGTACTTC	CASSSGLAGGYEQYF	TRBJ2-7	TRBD2	few	TRBV11-3
TGTGCCAGCAGCTCGGCCCAGAAGTCTGAAGCTTTCTTT	CASSSAQKSEAFF	TRBJ1-1	NA	NA	TRBV6-1
TGCAGTGCTAGATCGGGACAGTTGGCCTACAATGAGCAGTTCTTC	CSARSGQLAYNEQFF	TRBJ2-1	TRBD1	NA	TRBV20-1
TGTGCCTGGAGTGAAGGGAGAGCCACCGGGGAGCTGTTTTTT	CAWSEGRATGELFF	TRBJ2-2	NA	NA	TRBV30
TGTGCCAGCAGCTTAGGACTAGCGGGCGGGGAGACCCAGTACTTC	CASSLGLAGGETQYF	TRBJ2-5	TRBD2	NA	TRBV7-2
TGTGCCAGCAGTGAAATCGCTCGTCAGCCCCAGCATTTT	CASSEIARQPQHF	TRBJ1-5	NA	few	TRBV6-1
TGTGCCAGCCTCCCGGACGGGAATCAGCCCCAGCATTTT	CASLPDGNQPQHF	TRBJ1-5	NA	NA	TRBV6-1
TGTGCCAGCAGTTTATCCAGAGAAGGAAAGGATGGCTACACCTTC	CASSLSREGKDGYTF	TRBJ1-2	NA	NA	TRBV27
TGTGCCAGCAGTTACCCGGGATCTGGAAACACCATATATTTT	CASSYPGSGNTIYF	TRBJ1-3	NA	NA	TRBV6-5
TGCAGTGCTAGAGATCCAGACCCGGGTGGCACAGATACGCAGTATTTT	CSARDPDPGGTDTQYF	TRBJ2-3	NA	NA	TRBV20-1
TGCGCCAGCAGCCAAGAGACGTCGGTGGGAATAAGCAATCAGCCCCAGCATTTT	CASSQETSVGISNQPQHF	TRBJ1-5	NA	few	TRBV4-1
TGTGCCAGCAGCTCCCCGGGGGGGTGGAATTGGGATGGCTACACCTTC	CASSSPGGWNWDGYTF	TRBJ1-2	NA	NA	TRBV7-9
TGTGCCAGCAGTTTACAGGGGGCTTACTACGAGCAGTACTTC	CASSLQGAYYEQYF	TRBJ2-7	TRBD1	NA	TRBV28
TGTGCCAGCAGCTCCCTCGGCAGGGAACCTGGGGCCAACGTCCTGACTTTC	CASSSLGREPGANVLTF	TRBJ2-6	NA	NA	TRBV7-9
TGTGCCACCAGCATGGGACGGACTAATGAAAAACTGTTTTTT	CATSMGRTNEKLFF	TRBJ1-4	NA	NA	TRBV24-1
TGTGCCAGCAGATCTAAGACAGGGAGAGGAGAGACCCAGTACTTC	CASRSKTGRGETQYF	TRBJ2-5	TRBD1	once	TRBV28
TGTGCCAGCAGCTTGGACCCTGGAGGTCAGCCCCAGCATTTT	CASSLDPGGQPQHF	TRBJ1-5	NA	once	TRBV5-8
TGCAGTGCTTTTGTCCTTCCCAAACAAGAGACCCAGTACTTC	CSAFVLPKQETQYF	TRBJ2-5	NA	NA	TRBV20-1
TGTGCCAGCAGCCTGGCGCGAACCGATAGCAATCAGCCCCAGCATTTT	CASSLARTDSNQPQHF	TRBJ1-5	NA	few	TRBV7-8
TGCAGTGCTAGCCGCGCTAATTCACCCCTCCACTTT	CSASRANSPLHF	TRBJ1-6	NA	NA	TRBV20-1
TGTGCCAGCAGCTCCAACACCGGGACAGGGGTTGGTGAAGCTTTCTTT	CASSSNTGTGVGEAFF	TRBJ1-1	TRBD1	NA	TRBV7-8
TGTGCCAGCAGCTTAGACATAGCCGATGAGCAGTTCTTC	CASSLDIADEQFF	TRBJ2-1	NA	NA	TRBV11-2
TGCAGTGCATGGGACATCCGTAGCAATCAGCCCCAGCATTTT	CSAWDIRSNQPQHF	TRBJ1-5	NA	few	TRBV20-1
TGTGCCAGCATGAGTAGGGTATTCGGCGAGCAGTACTTC	CASMSRVFGEQYF	TRBJ2-7	NA	NA	TRBV2
TGCAGTGCTGGGGGTGGGACCTACGAGCAGTACTTC	CSAGGGTYEQYF	TRBJ2-7	NA	few	TRBV20-1
TGTGCCAGCAGCTTAGCCCACGCAGATACGCAGTATTTT	CASSLAHADTQYF	TRBJ2-3	NA	few	TRBV7-6
TGCGCCAGCAGCTTGGGTATCGGTGAATCACCCCTCCACTTT	CASSLGIGESPLHF	TRBJ1-6	NA	NA	TRBV5-1
TGTGCCAGCTGTGGATCAATAACGCGGATGAACACTGAAGCTTTCTTT	CASCGSITRMNTEAFF	TRBJ1-1	NA	NA	TRBV6-1
TGTGCCAGTAAACGGTTCCAAGAGACCCAGTACTTC	CASKRFQETQYF	TRBJ2-5	NA	NA	TRBV6-1
TGTGCCATCAGTGCCCTAGGGGACAAGCTTAATTCACCCCTCCACTTT	CAISALGDKLNSPLHF	TRBJ1-6	NA	few	TRBV10-3
TGTGCCAGCAGTGAAGGCGAAGGGTTCTACGAGCAGTACTTC	CASSEGEGFYEQYF	TRBJ2-7	NA	NA	TRBV2
TGTGCCAGCAGCAGGGATTCGGGGTTTGAGACCCAGTACTTC	CASSRDSGFETQYF	TRBJ2-5	NA	few	TRBV7-9
TGTGCCAGCAGTTCCCTACAACCCTGGACTAGCCGGGGCAATGAGCAGTTCTTC	CASSSLQPWTSRGNEQFF	TRBJ2-1	TRBD2	NA	TRBV27
TGTGCCAGCAGTTTCAGCGACTACGAGCAGTACTTC	CASSFSDYEQYF	TRBJ2-7	NA	NA	TRBV12-3/TRBV12-4
TGTGCCAGCAGTGGGACAGGTCTAGATGGAGATACGCAGTATTTT	CASSGTGLDGDTQYF	TRBJ2-3	TRBD1	NA	TRBV25-1
TGCAGTGCCCGACGGACGGGCACTGAAGCTTTCTTT	CSARRTGTEAFF	TRBJ1-1	NA	NA	TRBV20-1
TGTGCCAGCAGATTATTGCGGACTGCTATAATCTCACCCCTCCACTTT	CASRLLRTAIISPLHF	TRBJ1-6	NA	NA	TRBV2
TGTGCCAGCAGGCGGCAGGGAACCCACAATGAGCAGTTCTTC	CASRRQGTHNEQFF	TRBJ2-1	NA	once	TRBV25-1
TGTGCCAGCAGCTCCCCACTAGCGGGGGCCAACCAAGAGACCCAGTACTTC	CASSSPLAGANQETQYF	TRBJ2-5	TRBD2	NA	TRBV5-4
TGTGCCACCGCCCGCCCAGGGTGGGAAGGGGATAGCAATCAGCCCCAGCATTTT	CATARPGWEGDSNQPQHF	TRBJ1-5	NA	NA	TRBV27
TGTGCCAGTAGTATAGGGGGACAGGGTCGCACAGATACGCAGTATTTT	CASSIGGQGRTDTQYF	TRBJ2-3	TRBD1	NA	TRBV19
TGCGCCAGCAGCCAGGGGGACAGGGGCCTCTATGGCTACACCTTC	CASSQGDRGLYGYTF	TRBJ1-2	TRBD1	NA	TRBV4-1
TGTGCCAGCAGTACAGGGGGCGGGAAAAACTATGGCTACACCTTC	CASSTGGGKNYGYTF	TRBJ1-2	TRBD1	NA	TRBV6-1